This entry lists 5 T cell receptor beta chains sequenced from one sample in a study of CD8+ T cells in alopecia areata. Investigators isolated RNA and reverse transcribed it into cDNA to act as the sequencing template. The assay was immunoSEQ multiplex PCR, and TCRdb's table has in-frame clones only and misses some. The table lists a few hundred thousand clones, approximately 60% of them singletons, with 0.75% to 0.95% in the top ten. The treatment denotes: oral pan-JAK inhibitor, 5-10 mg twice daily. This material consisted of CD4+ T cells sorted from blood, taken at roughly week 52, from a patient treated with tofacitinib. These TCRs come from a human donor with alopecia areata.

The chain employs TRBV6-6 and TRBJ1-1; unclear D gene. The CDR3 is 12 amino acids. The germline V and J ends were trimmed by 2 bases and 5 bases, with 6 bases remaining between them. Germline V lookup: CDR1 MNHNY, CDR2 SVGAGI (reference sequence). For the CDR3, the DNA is TGTGCCAGCAGTTACGAGGGTACTGAAGCTTTCTTT. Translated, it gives CASSYEGTEAFF.

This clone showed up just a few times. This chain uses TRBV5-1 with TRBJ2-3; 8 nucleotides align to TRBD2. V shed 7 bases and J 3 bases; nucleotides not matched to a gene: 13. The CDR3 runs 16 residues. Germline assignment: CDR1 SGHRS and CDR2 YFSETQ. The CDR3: CASSPGTSRETDTQYF. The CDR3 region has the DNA TGCGCCAGCTCCCCCGGGACTAGTCGAGAGACAGATACGCAGTATTTT.

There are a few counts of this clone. CDR3 bases: TGTGCCAGCCCAGGGGGCACAGATACGCAGTATTTT. It codes for CASPGGTDTQYF. V is TRBV7-3 and J is TRBJ2-3, with D perhaps matching TRBD1 (6 bases). The V end was cut by 8 bases, the J end by 1 base, with 7 bases between. Looked up from germline, CDR1 is SGHTA and CDR2 is FQGTGA. The CDR3 totals 12 residues.

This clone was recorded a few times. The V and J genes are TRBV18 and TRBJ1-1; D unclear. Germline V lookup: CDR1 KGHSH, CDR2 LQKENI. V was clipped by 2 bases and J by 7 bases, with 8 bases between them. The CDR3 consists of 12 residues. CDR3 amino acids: CASSPLPGEAFF. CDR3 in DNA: TGTGCCAGCTCACCATTGCCCGGTGAAGCTTTCTTT. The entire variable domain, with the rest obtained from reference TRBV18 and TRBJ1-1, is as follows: NAGVMQNPRHLVRRRGQEARLRCSPMKGHSHVYWYRQLPEEGLKFMVYLQKENIIDESGMPKERFSAEFPKEGPSILRIQQVVRGDSAAYFCASSPLPGEAFFGQGTRLTVV.

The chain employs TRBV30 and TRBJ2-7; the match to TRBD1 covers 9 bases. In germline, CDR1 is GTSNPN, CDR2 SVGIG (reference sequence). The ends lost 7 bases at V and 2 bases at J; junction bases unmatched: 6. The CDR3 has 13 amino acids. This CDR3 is CASPGQGPYEQYF. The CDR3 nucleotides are TGTGCCTCGCCGGGACAGGGCCCCTACGAGCAGTACTTC.